The table lists the clone carrying this T cell receptor beta chain with many counts. As yet, its antigen is unknown. The source of the sample is a study of human T cells and chemical hapten exposure. Whole-study results and caveats: Counts of expanded TCRs at PT1 were positively correlated with patch test score.

The CDR3 runs 14 residues. V lost 4 bases, J lost 5 bases, and 5 bases stayed unmatched. Per the germline V gene, CDR1 is SGHRS and CDR2 is YFSETQ. Indicated time point: pre-sensitization, week 0. Treatment noted: therapeutic diphenylcyclopropenone sensitization with weekly scalp DPC. For the library, individual cDNA molecules each received unique molecular identifiers. TCRdb re-analysed the RACE reads in MiXCR, keeping a single row per CDR3 protein. The sample includes tens of thousands of distinct CDR3 sequences, around 7% of them seen just once. This chain links TRBV5-1 with TRBJ2-3; 9 nucleotides line up with TRBD1. The TCR originated in a woman aged 25 to 39 with alopecia areata. Some clones in this sample may be carry-over from other donors' samples. Source: whole blood, taken in connection with sensitization to the hapten diphenylcyclopropenone (DPC). The CDR3 reads CASSSRTGVDTQYF. The CDR3 nucleotides read TGCGCCAGCAGCAGCCGGACAGGGGTAGATACGCAGTATTTT.